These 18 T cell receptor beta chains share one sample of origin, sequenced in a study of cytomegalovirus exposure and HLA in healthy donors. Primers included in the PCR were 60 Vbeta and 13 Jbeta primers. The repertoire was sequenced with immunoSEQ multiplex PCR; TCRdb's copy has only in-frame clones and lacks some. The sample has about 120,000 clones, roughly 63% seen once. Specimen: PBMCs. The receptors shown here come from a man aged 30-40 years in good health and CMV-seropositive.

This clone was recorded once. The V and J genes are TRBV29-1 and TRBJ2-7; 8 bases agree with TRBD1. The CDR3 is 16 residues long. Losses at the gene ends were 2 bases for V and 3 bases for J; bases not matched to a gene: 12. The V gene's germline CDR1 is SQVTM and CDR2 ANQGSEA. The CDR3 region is CSVERRRRGLVYEQYF. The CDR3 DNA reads TGCAGCGTTGAACGTCGTCGCAGGGGGCTCGTCTACGAGCAGTACTTC.

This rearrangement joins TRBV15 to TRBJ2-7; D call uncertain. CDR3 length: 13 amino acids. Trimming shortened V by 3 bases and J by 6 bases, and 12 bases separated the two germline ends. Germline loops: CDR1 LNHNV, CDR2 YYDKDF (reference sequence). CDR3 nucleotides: TGTGCCACCAGCAGGACGGCGCGGTCCGAGCAGTACTTC. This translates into CATSRTARSEQYF.

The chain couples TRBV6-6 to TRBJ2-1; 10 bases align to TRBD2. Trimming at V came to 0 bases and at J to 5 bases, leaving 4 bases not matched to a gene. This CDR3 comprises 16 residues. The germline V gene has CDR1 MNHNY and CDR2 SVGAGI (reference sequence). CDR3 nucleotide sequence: TGTGCCAGCAGTTACTCGCTAGCGGGAGTAGACAATGAGCAGTTCTTC. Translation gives CASSYSLAGVDNEQFF.

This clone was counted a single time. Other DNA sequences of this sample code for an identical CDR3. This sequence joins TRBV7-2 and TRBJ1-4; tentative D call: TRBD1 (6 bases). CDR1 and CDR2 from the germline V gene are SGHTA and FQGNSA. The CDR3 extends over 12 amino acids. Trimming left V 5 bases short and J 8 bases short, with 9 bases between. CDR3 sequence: CASSPQGEKLFF. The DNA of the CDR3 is TGTGCCAGCAGCCCCCAGGGGGAAAAACTGTTTTTT. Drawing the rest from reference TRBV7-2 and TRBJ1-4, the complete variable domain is GAGVSQSPSNKVTEKGKDVELRCDPISGHTALYWYRQSLGQGLEFLIYFQGNSAPDKSGLPSDRFSAERTGGSVSTLTIQRTQQEDSAVYLCASSPQGEKLFFGSGTQLSVL.

The chain's CDR3 is CASSAGHPYNEQFF. For the CDR3, the DNA is TGTGCCAGCAGTGCGGGCCACCCCTACAATGAGCAGTTCTTC. The chain combines TRBV14 with TRBJ2-1; D is perhaps TRBD2 (5 bases). Trimming left V 6 bases short and J 2 bases short, with 11 bases between. The CDR3 runs to 14 residues. CDR1 is SGHDN and CDR2 is FVKESK in the germline V gene.

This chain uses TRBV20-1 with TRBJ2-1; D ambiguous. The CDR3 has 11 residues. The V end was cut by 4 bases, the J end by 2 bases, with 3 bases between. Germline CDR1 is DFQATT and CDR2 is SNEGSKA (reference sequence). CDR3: CSATPYNEQFF. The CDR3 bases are TGCAGTGCTACTCCCTACAATGAGCAGTTCTTC.

CDR3: CASSQELAGANEQFF. DNA of the CDR3: TGTGCCAGCAGCCAAGAGCTAGCGGGAGCCAATGAGCAGTTCTTC. The chain combines TRBV6-5 with TRBJ2-1, with 10 bases lining up with TRBD2. V was clipped by 6 bases and J by 6 bases; unmatched bases: 8. CDR1 and CDR2 from the germline V gene are MNHEY and SVGAGI. CDR3 length: 15 residues.

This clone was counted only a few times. CDR3 amino acids: CASSSLTGLETQYF. The CDR3 coding sequence is TGTGCCAGCAGTTCCCTTACAGGGTTGGAGACCCAGTACTTC. The genes are TRBV6-5 and TRBJ2-5; D may be TRBD1 (6 bases). The CDR3 has 14 residues. V dropped 4 bases and J dropped 5 bases, with 14 bases sitting between them. Germline assignment: CDR1 MNHEY and CDR2 SVGAGI.

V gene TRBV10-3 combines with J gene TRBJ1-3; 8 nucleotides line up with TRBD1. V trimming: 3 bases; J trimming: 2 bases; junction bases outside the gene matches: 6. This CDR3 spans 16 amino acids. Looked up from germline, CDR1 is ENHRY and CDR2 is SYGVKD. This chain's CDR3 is CAISDPKQGAGNTIYF. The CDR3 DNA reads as TGTGCCATCAGTGACCCCAAACAGGGGGCTGGAAACACCATATATTTT.

The DNA for the CDR3 is TGTGCCAGCAGTTTATTAGGCGGGCCCCAGCATTTT. This codes for CASSLLGGPQHF. V gene TRBV27 combines with J gene TRBJ1-5; D ambiguous. This CDR3 region has 12 residues. Germline CDR1 reads MNHEY; CDR2 reads SMNVEV (reference sequence). V was pared by 1 base and J by 9 bases, with 7 bases between.

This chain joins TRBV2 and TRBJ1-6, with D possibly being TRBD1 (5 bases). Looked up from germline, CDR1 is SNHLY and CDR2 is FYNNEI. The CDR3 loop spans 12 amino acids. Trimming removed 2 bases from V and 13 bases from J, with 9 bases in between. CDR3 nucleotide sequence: TGTGCCAGCAGTGAAAGGGGTACCCCCCTCCACTTT. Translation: CASSERGTPLHF.

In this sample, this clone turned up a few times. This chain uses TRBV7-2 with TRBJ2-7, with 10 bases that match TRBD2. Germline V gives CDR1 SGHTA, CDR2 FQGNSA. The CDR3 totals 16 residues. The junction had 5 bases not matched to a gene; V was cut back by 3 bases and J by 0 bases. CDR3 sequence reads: CASSFSSGRTSYEQYF. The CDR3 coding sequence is TGTGCCAGCAGCTTCAGTAGCGGGAGGACCTCCTACGAGCAGTACTTC.

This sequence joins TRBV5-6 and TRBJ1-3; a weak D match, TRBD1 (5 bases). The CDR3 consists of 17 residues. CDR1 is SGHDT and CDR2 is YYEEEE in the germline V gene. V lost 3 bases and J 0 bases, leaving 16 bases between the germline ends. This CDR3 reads CASSWGGYRSSGNTIYF. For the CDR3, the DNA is TGTGCCAGCAGCTGGGGGGGGTACCGGAGCTCTGGAAACACCATATATTTT.

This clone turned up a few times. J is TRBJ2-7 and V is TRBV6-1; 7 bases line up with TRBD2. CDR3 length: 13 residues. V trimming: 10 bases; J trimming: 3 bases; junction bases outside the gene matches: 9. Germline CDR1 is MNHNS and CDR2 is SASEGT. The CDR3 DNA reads TGTGCCACTAAGACTCAGCGGGGCTACGAGCAGTACTTC. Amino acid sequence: CATKTQRGYEQYF.

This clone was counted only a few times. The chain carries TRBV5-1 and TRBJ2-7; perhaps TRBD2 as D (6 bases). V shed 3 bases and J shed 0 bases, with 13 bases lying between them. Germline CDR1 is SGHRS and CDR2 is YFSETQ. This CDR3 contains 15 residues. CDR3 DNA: TGCGCCAGCAGCTCGCTGGCGGGAAGCTCCTACGAGCAGTACTTC. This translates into CASSSLAGSSYEQYF.

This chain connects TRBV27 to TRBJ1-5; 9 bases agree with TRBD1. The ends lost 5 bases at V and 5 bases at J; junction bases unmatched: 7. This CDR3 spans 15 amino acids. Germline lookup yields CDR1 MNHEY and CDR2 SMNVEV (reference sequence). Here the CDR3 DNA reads TGTGCCAGCAGTCCGCGACAGGGGGTAGATCAGCCCCAGCATTTT. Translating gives CASSPRQGVDQPQHF.

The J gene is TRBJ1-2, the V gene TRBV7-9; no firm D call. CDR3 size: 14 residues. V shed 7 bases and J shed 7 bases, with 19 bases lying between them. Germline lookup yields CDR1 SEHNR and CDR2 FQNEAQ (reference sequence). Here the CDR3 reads CASTLPEIWLGYTF. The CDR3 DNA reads TGTGCCAGCACTCTTCCGGAGATCTGGCTTGGCTACACCTTC. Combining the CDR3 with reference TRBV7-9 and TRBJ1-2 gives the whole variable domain DTGVSQNPRHKITKRGQNVTFRCDPISEHNRLYWYRQTLGQGPEFLTYFQNEAQLEKSRLLSDRFSAERPKGSFSTLEIQRTEQGDSAMYLCASTLPEIWLGYTFGSGTRLTVV.

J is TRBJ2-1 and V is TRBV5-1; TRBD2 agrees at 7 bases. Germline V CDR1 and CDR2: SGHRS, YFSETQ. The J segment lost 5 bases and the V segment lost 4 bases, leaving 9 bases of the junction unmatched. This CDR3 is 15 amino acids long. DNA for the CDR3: TGCGCCAGCAGCCCGGCGGGGGTAGGGAACAATGAGCAGTTCTTC. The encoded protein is CASSPAGVGNNEQFF.